The clone carrying this T cell receptor beta chain is medium-sized. Treatment of any kind had been given to no patient before thyroid surgery. This record belongs to a study of metastatic and nonmetastatic thyroid tumors. MiXCR reprocessed the PCR reads for TCRdb. The data contain under 20,000 clones, roughly 25% of them seen just once; the ten biggest clones take up roughly 3.3%. Sequenced material: blood. The origin of this receptor is a male donor with papillary thyroid cancer or a benign thyroid nodule (not recorded which). Some clones in this sample may be carry-over from other donors' samples.

The CDR3 nucleotides are TGTGCCAGTAGTATGTCCCTGGGCATGGTGAACACTGAAGCTTTCTTT. Translation gives CASSMSLGMVNTEAFF. This chain joins TRBV19 and TRBJ1-1; D call uncertain. The CDR3 spans 16 residues. Germline V gene data show CDR1 as LNHDA and CDR2 as SQIVND (reference sequence). Between the trimmed V and J ends, which lost 3 bases and 0 bases, there was a span of 14 bases.